The 29 T cell receptor beta chains presented below share a single source sample, sequenced in a study of T cell responses to AZD1222 COVID-19 vaccine. Sequenced by immunoSEQ multiplex PCR; TCRdb stores in-frame clones only, minus some. Here the sample spans roughly 120,000 clones, 88% being singletons. The specimen was peripheral blood, collected on day 0 of MenACWY control vaccination. The receptors were sampled from an adult in good health.

This clone was detected only once. This chain connects TRBV2 to TRBJ2-7; 7 bases align to TRBD1. The CDR3 sequence is 14 residues long. The junction had 7 bases not matched to a gene; V was cut back by 8 bases and J by 0 bases. The germline gives CDR1 SNHLY, CDR2 FYNNEI. CDR3 DNA sequence: TGTGCCAGCCATATCGACAGGGCCTCCTACGAGCAGTACTTC. It is translated as CASHIDRASYEQYF.

This rearrangement joins TRBV15 to TRBJ1-3, with D unclear. The CDR3 covers 15 residues. Germline V gene data show CDR1 as LNHNV and CDR2 as YYDKDF (reference sequence). Trimming took 0 bases from V and 4 from J, leaving 10 bases between them. CDR3 sequence reads: CATSRDFGRGNTIYF. DNA for the CDR3: TGTGCCACCAGCAGAGATTTCGGGAGAGGAAACACCATATATTTT.

The chain is built from TRBV12-3 or TRBV12-4 and TRBJ2-2; D is unclear. Trimming removed 3 bases at V and 6 bases at J, with 5 bases between. This CDR3 contains 12 residues. CDR3 in amino acids: CASSLRAGELFF. Here the CDR3 DNA reads TGTGCCAGCAGTTTGAGAGCCGGGGAGCTGTTTTTT.

The J gene is TRBJ1-2, the V gene TRBV7-9; 7 nucleotides line up with TRBD1. This CDR3 comprises 16 residues. With V trimmed by 4 bases and J by 7 bases, 15 bases remained unmatched. Germline V gives CDR1 SEHNR, CDR2 FQNEAQ (reference sequence). CDR3 nucleotide sequence: TGTGCCAGCAGCTCTACAGTAGGGGGCGCGTCGGGTGGCTACACCTTC. It encodes CASSSTVGGASGGYTF.

The chain has TRBV5-1 and TRBJ1-3; TRBD1 aligns across 8 bases. V dropped 4 bases and J dropped 4; count of bases not matched to a gene: 7. The germline V gene has CDR1 SGHRS and CDR2 YFSETQ. The CDR3 loop spans 15 amino acids. The CDR3 is CASSPWTGSGNTIYF. In DNA, the CDR3 is TGCGCCAGCAGCCCGTGGACAGGGTCAGGAAACACCATATATTTT.

This chain links TRBV11-2 with TRBJ1-1; D uncertain. Per the germline V gene, CDR1 is SGHAT and CDR2 is FQNNGV. This CDR3 spans 12 amino acids. V lost 3 bases and J 1 base, leaving 3 bases between the germline ends. The DNA of the CDR3 is TGTGCCAGCAGCTTTGGGAACACTGAAGCTTTCTTT. It encodes CASSFGNTEAFF.

V and J are TRBV27 and TRBJ1-2; D gene unclear. The CDR3 is made up of 16 amino acids. Germline assignment: CDR1 MNHEY and CDR2 SMNVEV (reference sequence). Trimming cost V 5 bases and J 7 bases, with 23 bases left between them. The CDR3 DNA reads as TGTGCCAGCAGTCCCTCTGAACGGCGAAGAAGTTCTGGCTACACCTTC. Its protein product is CASSPSERRRSSGYTF.

The chain has TRBV30 and TRBJ2-7, with 7 positions matching TRBD1. The CDR3 length is 13 residues. V was clipped by 1 base and J by 2 bases; unmatched bases: 2. In germline, CDR1 is GTSNPN, CDR2 SVGIG (reference sequence). The CDR3 spells CAWSGTGAYEQYF. The DNA for the CDR3 is TGTGCCTGGAGTGGAACAGGGGCCTACGAGCAGTACTTC.

This clone is a singleton in its sample. The chain uses TRBV9 and TRBJ2-7, with 7 bases lining up with TRBD2. Trimming removed 0 bases from V and 6 bases from J; junction bases left unmatched: 6. There are 14 residues in the CDR3. Germline lookup yields CDR1 SGDLS and CDR2 YYNGEE. The CDR3 DNA reads TGTGCCAGCAGCGTAGACGGGAGGACCGCCGAGCAGTACTTC. Residues: CASSVDGRTAEQYF.

The chain joins TRBV28 to TRBJ1-1; no clear D gene. The CDR3 has 11 amino acids. Deletions cut 2 bases from V and 5 bases from J, with 3 bases between. Germline V gene data show CDR1 as MDHEN and CDR2 as SYDVKM. CDR3 nucleotides: TGTGCCAGCAGTTTAAGTACTGAAGCTTTCTTT. Translated, it gives CASSLSTEAFF. The entire variable domain, with the rest obtained from reference TRBV28 and TRBJ1-1, is as follows: DVKVTQSSRYLVKRTGEKVFLECVQDMDHENMFWYRQDPGLGLRLIYFSYDVKMKEKGDIPEGYSVSREKKERFSLILESASTNQTSMYLCASSLSTEAFFGQGTRLTVV.

The chain recombines TRBV5-1 with TRBJ1-2, with 8 nucleotides matching TRBD1. The CDR3 consists of 15 residues. The germline V gene encodes CDR1 SGHRS and CDR2 YFSETQ. Trimming took 4 bases from V and 2 from J; bases not matched to a gene: 7. In DNA, the CDR3 is TGCGCCAGCAGCGGACGACAGGGGACCAACTATGGCTACACCTTC. Translating gives CASSGRQGTNYGYTF.

This chain connects TRBV6-5 to TRBJ2-3; 10 bases are shared with TRBD2. V shed 3 bases, J shed 1 base, and the junction held 4 bases outside the gene matches. The CDR3 is 16 residues long. In germline, CDR1 is MNHEY, CDR2 SVGAGI. In DNA form, the CDR3 reads TGTGCCAGCAGTTATTGGCTAGCGGGGGGCACAGATACGCAGTATTTT. It translates to CASSYWLAGGTDTQYF.

The genes are TRBV7-3 and TRBJ2-2; D not certain. Germline V gene lookup returns CDR1 SGHTA and CDR2 FQGTGA. This CDR3 is 14 amino acids long. V lost 0 bases and J lost 3, with 5 bases in between. CDR3 amino acids: CASSLTSHTGELFF. In DNA form, the CDR3 reads TGTGCCAGCAGCTTAACGTCTCACACCGGGGAGCTGTTTTTT.

This clone is a singleton in its sample. The rearrangement links TRBV27 to TRBJ2-5, with D perhaps TRBD1 or TRBD2 (5 bases each). V dropped 3 bases and J dropped 4 bases, with 12 bases sitting between them. Germline CDR1 is MNHEY and CDR2 is SMNVEV (reference sequence). The CDR3 totals 14 residues. The CDR3 spells CASSFRGEGETQYF. CDR3 bases: TGTGCCAGCAGTTTCCGAGGGGAAGGAGAGACCCAGTACTTC.

The chain links TRBV30 to TRBJ2-1; D ambiguous. The CDR3 is 13 residues long. CDR1 GTSNPN and CDR2 SVGIG come from the germline V gene (reference sequence). V lost 1 base and J lost 2, with 6 bases in between. The CDR3 here is CAWSEQTYNEQFF. CDR3 DNA: TGTGCCTGGAGTGAACAGACCTACAATGAGCAGTTCTTC. Filled out from reference TRBV30 and TRBJ2-1, the complete variable domain reads SQTIHQWPATLVQPVGSPLSLECTVEGTSNPNLYWYRQAAGRGLQLLFYSVGIGQISSEVPQNLSASRPQDRQFILSSKKLLLSDSGFYLCAWSEQTYNEQFFGPGTRLTVL.

The chain couples TRBV7-9 to TRBJ1-3; the D gene is possibly TRBD1 (5 bases). Germline V gene sequence: CDR1 SEHNR, CDR2 FQNEAQ (reference sequence). V dropped 5 bases and J dropped 1 base, with 15 bases sitting between them. The CDR3 runs 16 residues. In nucleotides, the CDR3 is TGTGCCAGCAGCGAGGGGACGGCGCCTTCTGGAAACACCATATATTTT. Amino acids: CASSEGTAPSGNTIYF.

The chain uses TRBV19 and TRBJ2-3, with no clear D. Germline loops: CDR1 LNHDA, CDR2 SQIVND (reference sequence). The CDR3 is made up of 14 amino acids. Trimming took off 3 bases at V and 0 bases at J, with 7 bases between the two ends. The CDR3 sequence is CASSIGPSTDTQYF. The CDR3 DNA follows: TGTGCCAGTAGTATTGGGCCGAGCACAGATACGCAGTATTTT.

This chain links TRBV6-5 with TRBJ2-5, with D perhaps TRBD1 or TRBD2 (6 bases each). The V end was cut by 6 bases, the J end by 5 bases, with 16 bases between. This CDR3 contains 14 residues. Germline V gene sequence: CDR1 MNHEY, CDR2 SVGAGI. For the CDR3, the DNA is TGTGCCAGCAGCGGTACCGGGGGCCGCGAGACCCAGTACTTC. Protein product: CASSGTGGRETQYF.

The genes are TRBV28 and TRBJ2-7; D unclear. The CDR3 loop spans 13 amino acids. Germline CDR1 reads MDHEN; CDR2 reads SYDVKM. V shed 7 bases and J shed 1 base, with 11 bases lying between them. The CDR3, as DNA: TGTGCCAGCATCCTGACTGGTTCCTACGAGCAGTACTTC. Protein: CASILTGSYEQYF.

The V call is TRBV3-1 (or the pseudogene TRBV3-2), the J call TRBJ1-4, with D possibly being TRBD1 (5 bases). V dropped 4 bases and J dropped 3 bases, with 12 bases sitting between them. The CDR3 is 15 amino acids. Germline V gene data show CDR1 as LGHDT and CDR2 as YNNKEL (reference sequence). DNA for the CDR3: TGTGCCAGCAGCCGACCCGGGACGGCTAATGAAAAACTGTTTTTT. Translated: CASSRPGTANEKLFF.

The chain links TRBV19 to TRBJ2-3, with D maybe TRBD2 (6 bases). Deletions cut 5 bases from V and 5 bases from J, with 17 bases between. CDR1 is LNHDA and CDR2 is SQIVND in the germline V gene (reference sequence). The CDR3 contains 15 residues. In nucleotides, the CDR3 is TGTGCCAGTAGTCAAGGTTTGGCCGGGGGAGATACGCAGTATTTT. Residues: CASSQGLAGGDTQYF.

The rearrangement links TRBV18 to TRBJ1-1; D remains unclear. V lost 1 base to trimming and J lost 1 base, with 10 bases between them. In germline, CDR1 is KGHSH, CDR2 LQKENI. CDR3 length: 15 residues. Here the CDR3 reads CASSPQPIENTEAFF. CDR3 in DNA: TGTGCCAGCTCACCACAACCAATCGAGAACACTGAAGCTTTCTTT.

The CDR3 spells CASSQVPENTGELFF. For the CDR3, the DNA is TGTGCCAGCAGCCAGGTTCCAGAGAACACCGGGGAGCTGTTTTTT. The chain employs TRBV3-1 (or the pseudogene TRBV3-2) and TRBJ2-2; D gene unclear. CDR3 size: 15 residues. Germline V gene lookup returns CDR1 LGHDT and CDR2 YNNKEL (reference sequence). V dropped 3 bases and J dropped 1 base, with 9 bases sitting between them.

This sequence joins TRBV7-9 and TRBJ1-1; D may be TRBD1 (5 bases). The CDR3 is made up of 15 amino acids. CDR1 is SEHNR and CDR2 is FQNEAQ in the germline V gene (reference sequence). Trimming stripped 4 bases from V and 1 base from J, with 13 bases between. The DNA for the CDR3 is TGTGCCAGCAGCTCTCTCCGGGGCGGGAACACTGAAGCTTTCTTT. It is translated as CASSSLRGGNTEAFF.

The chain uses TRBV19 and TRBJ1-1; no firm D call. Looked up from germline, CDR1 is LNHDA and CDR2 is SQIVND (reference sequence). The CDR3 is 12 residues long. The germline V and J ends were trimmed by 6 bases and 1 base, with 6 bases remaining between them. The CDR3 DNA sequence: TGTGCCAGTAGGCCAGCGAACACTGAAGCTTTCTTT. This sequence encodes CASRPANTEAFF.

This rearrangement joins TRBV20-1 to TRBJ2-1; D is undetermined. CDR3 length equals 11 residues. The V gene's germline CDR1 is DFQATT and CDR2 SNEGSKA (reference sequence). The V gene lost 7 bases and the J gene lost 3 bases, with 7 bases spanning the gap. Written as DNA, the CDR3 is TGCAGTGAGATGAACTACAATGAGCAGTTCTTC. The encoded protein is CSEMNYNEQFF.

The chain combines TRBV28 with TRBJ2-7; 7 bases match TRBD1. Trimming cost V 7 bases and J 6 bases; bases outside gene matches: 18. The CDR3 runs 16 residues. Per germline, CDR1 MDHEN and CDR2 SYDVKM. CDR3 in amino acids: CASTSGQSGGEGEQYF. CDR3 sequence (DNA): TGTGCCAGCACCTCGGGACAGTCTGGAGGAGAGGGCGAGCAGTACTTC.

J is TRBJ1-5 and V is TRBV7-8; unclear D gene. The V and J ends lost 1 base and 0 bases respectively, with 7 bases between them. Germline CDR1 reads SGHVS; CDR2 reads FQNEAQ. CDR3 length: 15 residues. CDR3 DNA sequence: TGTGCCAGCAGCTTAGACCTTATTAGCAATCAGCCCCAGCATTTT. It codes for CASSLDLISNQPQHF. Using reference TRBV7-8 and TRBJ1-5 for the parts outside the CDR3, the full variable domain is GAGVSQSPRYKVAKRGQDVALRCDPISGHVSLFWYQQALGQGPEFLTYFQNEAQLDKSGLPSDRFFAERPEGSVSTLKIQRTQQEDSAVYLCASSLDLISNQPQHFGDGTRLSIL.

In its sample, this clone was seen once. The chain recombines TRBV21-1 with TRBJ1-2; no DNA check was done on the table's D call, TRBD1. TRBV21-1 is termed a pseudogene. This CDR3 contains 8 residues. The CDR3 DNA reads TGTGCCAGCGGCGGCTACACCTTC. It yields the protein CASGGYTF.